This T cell receptor beta chain was retrieved from a study of T cells in Graves' hyperthyroidism and ophthalmopathy. Study overall: Blood from the periphery was taken at initial diagnosis, before any treatment.

This clonotype was seen only a few times. Germline trimming cut 5 bases from V and 4 bases from J; bases unmatched to any gene: 10. The length of the CDR3 is 16 residues. CDR1 and CDR2 from the germline V gene are SEHNR and FQNEAQ (reference sequence). RNA transcripts served as the template for amplifying TCR beta CDR3 regions. First-round RT-PCR of the TCR CDR3 relied on the HTBI primer set. TCRdb analysed the multiplex PCR reads with MiXCR anew, one entry per CDR3 protein. Altogether about 420,000 distinct CDR3 sequences are present, about a sixth being singletons, with the ten largest covering 13% to 15%.

This chain joins TRBV7-9 and TRBJ2-1; TRBD2 aligns across 8 bases. The TCR comes from a woman aged 18-29 years with Graves' hyperthyroidism. Sequencing was performed on blood. The CDR3 DNA is TGTGCCAGCAGCGCCATTAAGCGGGGGCCGTACAATGAGCAGTTCTTC. The encoded protein is CASSAIKRGPYNEQFF.